This T cell receptor beta chain was profiled in a study of PD-L1 blockade in urothelial cancer. Looking at the study overall: Specimens of blood held a median count of roughly 150,000 T cells.

Spiking of synthetic TCR analog templates was performed in each PCR. Libraries were prepared by immunoSEQ multiplex PCR; TCRdb keeps only in-frame clonotypes and omits some of them. Of approximately 40,000 clones in the sample, 65% to 90% were seen once. Time point in this sample: peripheral blood 6 weeks after treatment start. Sequencing was performed on PBMCs, taken around atezolizumab (anti-PD-L1) treatment. The clonotype comes from a man in his sixties with urothelial cancer.

This CDR3 is CASSVTGGEAFF. CDR3 nucleotide sequence: TGCGCCAGCAGCGTGACAGGAGGTGAAGCTTTCTTT. The chain combines TRBV5-1 with TRBJ1-1; TRBD1 is a possible D gene (6 bases). Trimming removed 4 bases from V and 7 bases from J, with 11 bases in between. The CDR3 loop spans 12 amino acids. Germline V gene sequence: CDR1 SGHRS, CDR2 YFSETQ.